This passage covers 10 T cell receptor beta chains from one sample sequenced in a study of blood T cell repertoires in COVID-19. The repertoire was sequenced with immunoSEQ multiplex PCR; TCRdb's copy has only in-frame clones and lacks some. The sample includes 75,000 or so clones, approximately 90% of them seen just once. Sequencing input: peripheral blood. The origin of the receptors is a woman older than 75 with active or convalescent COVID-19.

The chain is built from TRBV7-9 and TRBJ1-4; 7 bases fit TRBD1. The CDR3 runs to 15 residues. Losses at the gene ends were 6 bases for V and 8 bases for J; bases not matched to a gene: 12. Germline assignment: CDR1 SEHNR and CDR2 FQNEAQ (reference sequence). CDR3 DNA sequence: TGTGCCAGCAGGGGGACAGAAAAGGCTTCCGAAAAACTGTTTTTT. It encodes CASRGTEKASEKLFF. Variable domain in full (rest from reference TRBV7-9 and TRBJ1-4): DTGVSQNPRHKITKRGQNVTFRCDPISEHNRLYWYRQTLGQGPEFLTYFQNEAQLEKSRLLSDRFSAERPKGSFSTLEIQRTEQGDSAMYLCASRGTEKASEKLFFGSGTQLSVL.

The CDR3 loop is CASSLGGTGTYEQYF. The CDR3 DNA follows: TGTGCCAGCAGCTTAGGGGGGACAGGGACATACGAGCAGTACTTC. The gene calls are TRBV7-9 and TRBJ2-7, with 9 bases identical to TRBD1. The CDR3 runs to 15 residues. The V gene end was trimmed by 1 base and the J gene end by 4 bases; junction bases not matched to a gene: 5. The germline V gene encodes CDR1 SEHNR and CDR2 FQNEAQ (reference sequence).

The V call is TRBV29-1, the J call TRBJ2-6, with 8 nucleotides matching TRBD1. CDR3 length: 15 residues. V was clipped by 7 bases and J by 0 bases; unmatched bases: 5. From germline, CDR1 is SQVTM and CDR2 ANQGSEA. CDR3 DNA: TGCAGCGCCAGACAGGGGTACTCTGGGGCCAACGTCCTGACTTTC. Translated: CSARQGYSGANVLTF.

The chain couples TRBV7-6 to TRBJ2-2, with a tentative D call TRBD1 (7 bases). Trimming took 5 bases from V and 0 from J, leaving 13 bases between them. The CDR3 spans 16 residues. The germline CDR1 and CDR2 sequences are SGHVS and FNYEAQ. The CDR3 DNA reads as TGTGCCAGCAGCCCCCAGGGGGGCGCGAACACCGGGGAGCTGTTTTTT. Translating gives CASSPQGGANTGELFF.

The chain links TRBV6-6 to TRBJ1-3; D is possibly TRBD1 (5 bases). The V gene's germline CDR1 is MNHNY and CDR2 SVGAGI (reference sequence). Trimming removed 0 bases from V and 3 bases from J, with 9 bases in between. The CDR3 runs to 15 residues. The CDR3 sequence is CASSYSRGGGNTIYF. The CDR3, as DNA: TGTGCCAGCAGTTACTCGAGGGGAGGTGGAAACACCATATATTTT.

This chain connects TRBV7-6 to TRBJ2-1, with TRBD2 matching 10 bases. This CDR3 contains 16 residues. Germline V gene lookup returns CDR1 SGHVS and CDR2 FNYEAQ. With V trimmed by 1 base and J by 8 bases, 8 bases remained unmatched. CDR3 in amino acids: CASSLGGLAGVHEQFF. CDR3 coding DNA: TGTGCCAGCAGCTTAGGTGGGCTAGCGGGGGTACATGAGCAGTTCTTC.

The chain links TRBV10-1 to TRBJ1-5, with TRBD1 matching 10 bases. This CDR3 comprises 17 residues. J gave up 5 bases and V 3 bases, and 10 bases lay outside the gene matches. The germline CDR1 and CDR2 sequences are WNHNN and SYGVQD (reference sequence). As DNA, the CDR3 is TGCGCCAGCAGTGATGGGACAGGGGCCAAAGGGGATCAGCCCCAGCATTTT. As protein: CASSDGTGAKGDQPQHF.

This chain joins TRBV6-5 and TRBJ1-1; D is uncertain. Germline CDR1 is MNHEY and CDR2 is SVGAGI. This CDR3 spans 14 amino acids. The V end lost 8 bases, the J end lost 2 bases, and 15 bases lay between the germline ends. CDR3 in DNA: TGTGCCAGCTCCGAACGGCAGGTTAACACTGAAGCTTTCTTT. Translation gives CASSERQVNTEAFF.

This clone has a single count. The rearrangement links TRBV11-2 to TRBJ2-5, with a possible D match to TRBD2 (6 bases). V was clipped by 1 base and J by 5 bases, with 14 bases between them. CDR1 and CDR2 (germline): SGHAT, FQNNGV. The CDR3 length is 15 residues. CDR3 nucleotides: TGTGCCAGCAGCTTAGGGTCCGGGAGCGCCGAGACCCAGTACTTC. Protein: CASSLGSGSAETQYF.

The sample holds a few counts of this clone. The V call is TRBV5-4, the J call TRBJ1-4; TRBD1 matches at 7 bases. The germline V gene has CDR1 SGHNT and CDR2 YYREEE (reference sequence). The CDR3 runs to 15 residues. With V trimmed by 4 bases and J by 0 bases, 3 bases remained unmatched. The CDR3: CASSRDSATNEKLFF. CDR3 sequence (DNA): TGTGCCAGCAGCCGGGACAGTGCAACTAATGAAAAACTGTTTTTT.